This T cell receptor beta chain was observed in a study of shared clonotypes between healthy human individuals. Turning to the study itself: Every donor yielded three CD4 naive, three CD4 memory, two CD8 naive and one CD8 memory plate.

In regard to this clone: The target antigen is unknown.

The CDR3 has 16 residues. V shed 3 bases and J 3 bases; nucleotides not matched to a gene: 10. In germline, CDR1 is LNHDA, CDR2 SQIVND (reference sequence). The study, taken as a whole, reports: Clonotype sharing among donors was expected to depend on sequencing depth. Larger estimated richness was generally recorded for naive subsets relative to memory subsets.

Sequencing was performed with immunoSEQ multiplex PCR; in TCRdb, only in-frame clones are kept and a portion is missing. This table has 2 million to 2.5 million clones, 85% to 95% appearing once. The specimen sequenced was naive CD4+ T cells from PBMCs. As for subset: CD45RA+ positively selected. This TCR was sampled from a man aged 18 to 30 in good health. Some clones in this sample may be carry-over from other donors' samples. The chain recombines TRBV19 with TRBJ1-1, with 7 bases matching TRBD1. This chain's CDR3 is CASSMRGPKGDTEAFF. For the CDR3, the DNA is TGTGCCAGTAGTATGAGGGGGCCTAAAGGGGACACTGAAGCTTTCTTT.